This T cell receptor (beta chain) was captured by sequencing in a study of blood T cell repertoires in COVID-19. Study-level background: The origin of the acute and convalescent COVID-19 samples was the United States, Italy and Spain. From T cells, B-cell-depleted T cells, or PBMCs came the material, which was cDNA or gDNA.

Authors' methods: Estimated nucleated cell counts came from reference gene primer amplification. Some clones are missing from TCRdb's copy, which holds only in-frame ones; the method was immunoSEQ multiplex PCR. V, J and clone size are taken as reported in that table, and D and trimming were inferred from the DNA itself. The sample consists of 120,000 to 150,000 clones, roughly 88% of them appearing once. The source is a man in his sixties with active or convalescent COVID-19. The sample consisted of peripheral blood.

CDR3 residues: CATSGQGPPYEQYF. The CDR3 DNA sequence: TGTGCCACCAGTGGGCAGGGTCCTCCCTACGAGCAGTACTTC. The rearrangement links TRBV24-1 to TRBJ2-7; D is perhaps TRBD1 (5 bases). Germline V gives CDR1 KGHDR, CDR2 SFDVKD. This CDR3 is 14 amino acids long. Trimming shortened V by 5 bases and J by 2 bases, and 12 bases separated the two germline ends.